Listed below are T cell receptor beta chains from one sample, sequenced in a study of CD8+CD57+ T cells in acquired aplastic anemia. TCRdb independently ran MiXCR on the reads; one entry per CDR3 protein. The sample includes roughly 150,000 distinct CDR3 sequences, around 48% of them seen just once. Specimen: sorted CD4+, CD8+, or CD8+CD57+ T cells (not recorded which) from PBMCs. The receptors were sampled from a human donor with aplastic anemia. CDR3s include the opening cysteine and the closing phenylalanine or tryptophan. Fields, in order: clone size, J gene, D gene, V gene, CDR3 DNA, CDR3 protein. A D gene is named only where the DNA matches it firmly. Clone size, where shown, is once, few, many, or a class for clones that have expanded.

abundance: few; j_gene: TRBJ1-3; d_gene: TRBD1; v_gene: TRBV15; CDR3nt: TGTGCCACCAGCAAAGACAGGGTCTTGGGTAGTGGAAACACCATATATTTT; CDR3aa: CATSKDRVLGSGNTIYF
abundance: -; j_gene: TRBJ2-1; d_gene: -; v_gene: TRBV15; CDR3nt: TGTGCCACCAGCAGAGGAAGTCTAGTGGGCCCTTACAATGAGCAGTTCTTC; CDR3aa: CATSRGSLVGPYNEQFF
abundance: many; j_gene: TRBJ2-2; d_gene: -; v_gene: TRBV19; CDR3nt: TGTGCCAGTAGTGTGTTAGGGCTCAGCGGGGAGCTGTTTTTT; CDR3aa: CASSVLGLSGELFF
abundance: few; j_gene: TRBJ1-4; d_gene: -; v_gene: TRBV5-4; CDR3nt: TGTGCCAGCAGAGCAGAAGGGGGAACTAATGAAAAACTGTTTTTT; CDR3aa: CASRAEGGTNEKLFF
abundance: -; j_gene: TRBJ2-1; d_gene: TRBD2; v_gene: TRBV28; CDR3nt: TGTGCCAGCAGTTCAGCGGGAGGGCAAGTCAATGAGCAGTTCTTC; CDR3aa: CASSSAGGQVNEQFF
abundance: many; j_gene: TRBJ2-5; d_gene: TRBD2; v_gene: TRBV20-1; CDR3nt: TGCAGTGCCCCTCGGCGGGGGGTGGGAGATTGGGAGACCCAGTACTTC; CDR3aa: CSAPRRGVGDWETQYF
abundance: few; j_gene: TRBJ1-1; d_gene: TRBD1; v_gene: TRBV29-1; CDR3nt: TGCAGCGTTGGGACAGGGAGGACTGAAGCTTTCTTT; CDR3aa: CSVGTGRTEAFF
abundance: many; j_gene: TRBJ1-4; d_gene: -; v_gene: TRBV9; CDR3nt: TGTGCCAGCAAGGGGCCCTATAATGAAAAACTGTTTTTT; CDR3aa: CASKGPYNEKLFF
abundance: many; j_gene: TRBJ2-4; d_gene: -; v_gene: TRBV10-1; CDR3nt: TGCGCCAGCAGTACCGGAAGAAGCAAGGGCATTCAGTACTTC; CDR3aa: CASSTGRSKGIQYF
abundance: -; j_gene: TRBJ2-7; d_gene: TRBD2; v_gene: TRBV20-1; CDR3nt: TGCAGTGCTAGTCCTATGGGGAAACTAGCGGGAGAAGGCGAGCAGTACTTC; CDR3aa: CSASPMGKLAGEGEQYF
abundance: many; j_gene: TRBJ1-1; d_gene: TRBD1; v_gene: TRBV6-2/TRBV6-3; CDR3nt: TGTGCCAGCAGTCACAGGGGGGATGCTTTCTTT; CDR3aa: CASSHRGDAFF
abundance: -; j_gene: TRBJ2-7; d_gene: TRBD1; v_gene: TRBV10-3; CDR3nt: TGTGCCATCAGTGGGGGGACAGGGTCAACCTACGAGCAGTACTTC; CDR3aa: CAISGGTGSTYEQYF
abundance: -; j_gene: TRBJ2-7; d_gene: TRBD1; v_gene: TRBV7-2; CDR3nt: TGTGCCAGCAGCTTCCTGACAGGGACGGCCTACGAGCAGTACTTC; CDR3aa: CASSFLTGTAYEQYF
abundance: -; j_gene: TRBJ1-5; d_gene: -; v_gene: TRBV6-5; CDR3nt: TGTGCCAGCAGTTCAGGCAATCAGCCCCAGCATTTT; CDR3aa: CASSSGNQPQHF
abundance: few; j_gene: TRBJ1-4; d_gene: -; v_gene: TRBV6-1; CDR3nt: TGTGCCAGCACCTCTCCCGGCGTTAATGAAAAACTGTTTTTT; CDR3aa: CASTSPGVNEKLFF
abundance: -; j_gene: TRBJ1-1; d_gene: -; v_gene: TRBV7-3; CDR3nt: TGTGCCAGCAGCGGTCAGCTGAACACTGAAGCTTTCTTT; CDR3aa: CASSGQLNTEAFF
abundance: many; j_gene: TRBJ1-1; d_gene: -; v_gene: TRBV7-9; CDR3nt: TGTGCCAGCAGCTTAGTTGCGGGCGGGGGCACTGAAGCTTTCTTT; CDR3aa: CASSLVAGGGTEAFF
abundance: many; j_gene: TRBJ2-7; d_gene: TRBD1; v_gene: TRBV20-1; CDR3nt: TGCAGTGCTTGGCCCTCGGGACAGTCCTACGAGCAGTACTTC; CDR3aa: CSAWPSGQSYEQYF
abundance: -; j_gene: TRBJ1-2; d_gene: -; v_gene: TRBV20-1; CDR3nt: TGCAGTGCTAGAGGACAAAGGGGCTACACCTTC; CDR3aa: CSARGQRGYTF
abundance: many; j_gene: TRBJ1-3; d_gene: -; v_gene: TRBV2; CDR3nt: TGTGCCAGCAGTGGACAGCCCGGCTCTGGAAACACCATATATTTT; CDR3aa: CASSGQPGSGNTIYF
abundance: many; j_gene: TRBJ2-7; d_gene: -; v_gene: TRBV2; CDR3nt: TGTGCCAGCAGGGTCGACAGATTTTCCTACGAGCAGTACTTC; CDR3aa: CASRVDRFSYEQYF
abundance: few; j_gene: TRBJ2-1; d_gene: TRBD2; v_gene: TRBV14; CDR3nt: TGTGCCAGCAGCCATACCTATGAGCGGGACCGACCCTTCGCCTACAATGAGCAGTTCTTC; CDR3aa: CASSHTYERDRPFAYNEQFF
abundance: once; j_gene: TRBJ1-2; d_gene: TRBD1; v_gene: TRBV7-2; CDR3nt: TGTGCCAGCAGCGAAGGGACAGGGGGTGGCTACACCTTC; CDR3aa: CASSEGTGGGYTF
abundance: -; j_gene: TRBJ2-3; d_gene: TRBD2; v_gene: TRBV7-2; CDR3nt: TGTGCCAGCAGCTTAGCCGGGTTAGCGGGAGTGAACACAGATACGCAGTATTTT; CDR3aa: CASSLAGLAGVNTDTQYF
abundance: many; j_gene: TRBJ1-5; d_gene: -; v_gene: TRBV7-2; CDR3nt: TGTGCCAGCAGCCGGGACACCTATCAGCCCCAGCATTTT; CDR3aa: CASSRDTYQPQHF
abundance: many; j_gene: TRBJ2-1; d_gene: -; v_gene: TRBV24-1; CDR3nt: TGTGCCACCACTACGAGCTCCTACAATGAGCAGTTCTTC; CDR3aa: CATTTSSYNEQFF
abundance: -; j_gene: TRBJ2-5; d_gene: TRBD2; v_gene: TRBV24-1; CDR3nt: TGTGCCACCAGTGATCCCCTAGCGGGGCAAGAGACCCAGTACTTC; CDR3aa: CATSDPLAGQETQYF